The 20 T cell receptor beta chains given below trace back to one sample, sequenced in a study of cytomegalovirus exposure and HLA in healthy donors. Clones were read by immunoSEQ multiplex PCR, and TCRdb kept only the in-frame ones, dropping some. The sample shows 60,000 to 70,000 clones, 80% to 90% of them seen only once. Sequencing was done on a sample of PBMCs. These receptor sequences come from a young woman in good health and CMV-seronegative.

V gene TRBV6-5 combines with J gene TRBJ2-2; a possible D gene is TRBD2 (6 bases). The CDR3 has 15 residues. Germline lookup yields CDR1 MNHEY and CDR2 SVGAGI. With 9 bases removed from V and 4 bases from J, the gap between germline ends came to 18 bases. The CDR3 coding sequence is TGTGCCAGAAGGCCGGGACTCCTAATCACCGGGGAGCTGTTTTTT. This gives the protein CARRPGLLITGELFF.

V gene TRBV21-1 combines with J gene TRBJ1-2. TRBV21-1 is given as a pseudogene. The CDR3 spans 15 residues. This CDR3 reads CASSKSGQGKGGYTF. In DNA form, the CDR3 reads TGTGCCAGCAGCAAAAGCGGGCAGGGTAAAGGGGGCTACACCTTC.

The chain links TRBV19 to TRBJ2-7; 12 bases map to TRBD2. The CDR3 contains 15 residues. V lost 6 bases, J lost 1 base, and 4 bases stayed unmatched. Germline CDR1 and CDR2: LNHDA and SQIVND (reference sequence). The DNA for the CDR3 is TGTGCCAGTAGCCATACTAGCGGGAGGTCCTACGAGCAGTACTTC. Amino acid sequence: CASSHTSGRSYEQYF.

The rearrangement uses TRBV7-9 and TRBJ2-5, with 10 bases matching TRBD2. V shed 2 bases, J shed 4 bases, and the junction held 1 base outside the gene matches. The CDR3 extends over 14 amino acids. The germline V gene encodes CDR1 SEHNR and CDR2 FQNEAQ (reference sequence). CDR3 DNA: TGTGCCAGCAGCTTAAGCGGGGGGGTAGAGACCCAGTACTTC. Translating gives CASSLSGGVETQYF.

The CDR3 DNA follows: TGTGCCATCAGGACTAGCGGGGTGGTGCAGAGTTCAGATACGCAGTATTTT. Its translation: CAIRTSGVVQSSDTQYF. This chain connects TRBV21-1 to TRBJ2-3; the table's D call TRBD2 went unverified against the DNA. TRBV21-1 is labeled a pseudogene. The CDR3 extends over 17 amino acids.

The rearrangement uses TRBV25-1 and TRBJ1-2, with 8 bases fitting TRBD1. The CDR3 has 14 amino acids. Germline CDR1 reads MGHDK; CDR2 reads SYGVNS. With 3 bases clipped from V and 6 bases from J, the junction kept 6 bases outside the gene matches. CDR3 DNA: TGTGCCAGCAGTGAGGCAGGGGGCGCGAATGGCTACACCTTC. Translating gives CASSEAGGANGYTF.

The rearrangement uses TRBV7-2 and TRBJ1-2; D is possibly TRBD1 (5 bases). V was clipped by 5 bases and J by 4 bases, with 8 bases between them. Germline V gene lookup returns CDR1 SGHTA and CDR2 FQGNSA. There are 12 residues in the CDR3. The CDR3 loop reads CASSPQGYGYTF. In DNA, the CDR3 is TGTGCCAGCAGCCCCCAGGGCTATGGCTACACCTTC.

The chain carries TRBV9 and TRBJ2-7; 7 nucleotides agree with TRBD2. Germline V lookup: CDR1 SGDLS, CDR2 YYNGEE. CDR3 length: 15 residues. V dropped 0 bases and J dropped 4; count of bases not matched to a gene: 7. CDR3: CASSVVSAGVYEQYF. CDR3 in DNA: TGTGCCAGCAGCGTAGTTAGTGCGGGGGTTTACGAGCAGTACTTC. Filled out from reference TRBV9 and TRBJ2-7, the complete variable domain reads DSGVTQTPKHLITATGQRVTLRCSPRSGDLSVYWYQQSLDQGLQFLIQYYNGEERAKGNILERFSAQQFPDLHSELNLSSLELGDSALYFCASSVVSAGVYEQYFGPGTRLTVT.

This rearrangement joins TRBV9 to TRBJ2-1; 9 bases fit TRBD2. V gave up 4 bases and J gave up 9 bases; unmatched junction bases: 5. There are 13 residues in the CDR3. From germline, CDR1 is SGDLS and CDR2 YYNGEE. The CDR3 reads CASSLGTSIEQFF. In DNA form, the CDR3 reads TGTGCCAGCAGCCTCGGGACTAGCATTGAGCAGTTCTTC.

This chain connects TRBV28 to TRBJ1-4; TRBD1 matches 10 bases. Germline CDR1 is MDHEN and CDR2 is SYDVKM. CDR3 size: 16 residues. The J segment lost 4 bases and the V segment lost 3 bases, leaving 5 bases of the junction unmatched. The CDR3 loop is CASSFGQGVGNEKLFF. CDR3 in DNA: TGTGCCAGCAGTTTCGGACAGGGGGTGGGTAATGAAAAACTGTTTTTT.

The CDR3 DNA reads as TGTGCCGTCAGGACTAGCGGCCTAGGAGAGCAGTTCTTC. This codes for CAVRTSGLGEQFF. The chain is built from TRBV7-2 and TRBJ2-1; 10 bases match TRBD2. Trimming at V came to 11 bases and at J to 10 bases, leaving 11 bases not matched to a gene. From germline, CDR1 is SGHTA and CDR2 FQGNSA. The CDR3 sequence is 13 residues long.

The J gene is TRBJ2-3, the V gene TRBV7-2; D not resolved. The CDR3 has 14 amino acids. Germline V gives CDR1 SGHTA, CDR2 FQGNSA. The V end was cut by 2 bases, the J end by 2 bases, with 8 bases between. The CDR3 loop reads CASSLSLSTDTQYF. As DNA, the CDR3 is TGTGCCAGCAGCTTATCGTTATCCACAGATACGCAGTATTTT.

The gene calls are TRBV19 and TRBJ2-5; weak D call: TRBD1 (6 bases). Germline V gene data show CDR1 as LNHDA and CDR2 as SQIVND (reference sequence). CDR3 length equals 14 residues. V was clipped by 2 bases and J by 3 bases, with 10 bases between them. In DNA, the CDR3 is TGTGCCAGTAGTATATTAGGGGGAAAAGAGACCCAGTACTTC. Translated, it gives CASSILGGKETQYF.

This rearrangement joins TRBV7-9 to TRBJ2-5, with TRBD2 as a possible D gene (5 bases). V shed 5 bases and J shed 7 bases, with 8 bases lying between them. CDR3 length: 11 residues. Germline-derived CDR1 and CDR2 are SEHNR and FQNEAQ (reference sequence). The CDR3: CASSGSGTQYF. In DNA form, the CDR3 reads TGTGCCAGCAGCGGGAGCGGGACCCAGTACTTC.

V is TRBV7-3 and J is TRBJ2-3; 10 positions agree with TRBD2. The length of the CDR3 is 16 residues. Germline V CDR1 and CDR2: SGHTA, FQGTGA. With 2 bases clipped from V and 4 bases from J, the junction kept 6 bases outside the gene matches. The CDR3 sequence is CASSLVPSGGSDTQYF. CDR3 nucleotide sequence: TGTGCCAGCAGCTTAGTACCTAGCGGGGGTTCAGATACGCAGTATTTT.

This clone came up a few times. V gene TRBV9 combines with J gene TRBJ2-3; 7 bases fit TRBD1. Germline trimming cut 4 bases from V and 2 bases from J; bases unmatched to any gene: 7. Germline CDR1 and CDR2: SGDLS and YYNGEE. This CDR3 spans 15 amino acids. CDR3 nucleotide sequence: TGTGCCAGCAGCCCTGGGACAGTTCTCACAGATACGCAGTATTTT. Translation gives CASSPGTVLTDTQYF. The full variable domain, rest sourced from reference TRBV9 and TRBJ2-3, is DSGVTQTPKHLITATGQRVTLRCSPRSGDLSVYWYQQSLDQGLQFLIQYYNGEERAKGNILERFSAQQFPDLHSELNLSSLELGDSALYFCASSPGTVLTDTQYFGPGTRLTVL.

This clone was observed a single time. The chain combines TRBV7-2 with TRBJ2-3; 9 bases line up with TRBD2. Unmatched junction bases numbered 7, after V lost 1 base and J lost 14 bases. The CDR3 length is 13 residues. The germline gives CDR1 SGHTA, CDR2 FQGNSA. CDR3 DNA: TGTGCCAGCAGCTTAGGACTAGCGGATCCCCCGTATTTT. Translated: CASSLGLADPPYF.

This clone was picked up a small number of times. The V call is TRBV6-4, the J call TRBJ1-5, with 7 bases fitting TRBD1. Per the germline V gene, CDR1 is MRHNA and CDR2 is SNTAGT. The CDR3 extends over 13 amino acids. The ends lost 4 bases at V and 10 bases at J; junction bases unmatched: 7. CDR3 in amino acids: CASSGGGAHPQHF. The CDR3 DNA sequence: TGTGCCAGCAGTGGAGGGGGCGCCCACCCCCAGCATTTT.

This clone occurred a few times. This chain connects TRBV7-8 to TRBJ1-2; D not resolved. Germline loops: CDR1 SGHVS, CDR2 FQNEAQ. This CDR3 is 14 amino acids long. Trimming left V 5 bases short and J 3 bases short, with 13 bases between. For the CDR3, the DNA is TGTGCCAGCAGCCCGAACATCGAGGACTATGGCTACACCTTC. Translating gives CASSPNIEDYGYTF. Drawing the rest from reference TRBV7-8 and TRBJ1-2, the complete variable domain is GAGVSQSPRYKVAKRGQDVALRCDPISGHVSLFWYQQALGQGPEFLTYFQNEAQLDKSGLPSDRFFAERPEGSVSTLKIQRTQQEDSAVYLCASSPNIEDYGYTFGSGTRLTVV.

The chain links TRBV18 to TRBJ2-7, with TRBD1 as a possible D gene (6 bases). The germline CDR1 and CDR2 sequences are KGHSH and LQKENI. This CDR3 comprises 13 residues. V was pared by 4 bases and J by 3 bases, with 10 bases between. CDR3 sequence: CASSRTVLYEQYF. For the CDR3, the DNA is TGTGCCAGCTCACGGACAGTACTCTACGAGCAGTACTTC.